The clone carrying this TCR beta chain was detected a few times. What it binds is not known. These data are taken from a study of beta chain features in type 1 diabetes. General study findings and limits: Sampled from patients, naive, central memory and Treg TCRB repertoires appeared more similar than those sampled from healthy donors. Shorter TCRB CDR3s, moderately but significantly so, were found in Type 1 diabetes patients in all four CD4+ subsets.

The germline CDR1 and CDR2 sequences are KGHSH and LQKENI. This CDR3 region has 12 residues. The germline V and J ends were trimmed by 5 bases and 8 bases, with 12 bases remaining between them. Expressed TCRB transcripts got sequenced, as all isolated RNA was reverse transcribed. TCRdb's table, derived via immunoSEQ multiplex PCR, lists solely in-frame clones and lacks some. The data contain roughly 700,000 clones, around an eighth of them singletons. Markers CD45RO/CCR7/CD25/CD127/CD95/CD27 served to sort CD4+ naive, central memory, regulatory and stem cell-like memory cells. What was sequenced was naive CD4+ T cells from blood. The rearrangement uses TRBV18 and TRBJ1-1; TRBD1 is a possible D gene (6 bases). The sequence came from a young man with type 1 diabetes. The DNA for the CDR3 is TGTGCCAGCTCAACAGGGCAGTACGAAGCTTTCTTT. Translating gives CASSTGQYEAFF. The entire variable domain, with the rest obtained from reference TRBV18 and TRBJ1-1, is as follows: NAGVMQNPRHLVRRRGQEARLRCSPMKGHSHVYWYRQLPEEGLKFMVYLQKENIIDESGMPKERFSAEFPKEGPSILRIQQVVRGDSAAYFCASSTGQYEAFFGQGTRLTVV.